Listed below are T cell receptor beta chains from one sample, sequenced in a study of Ad26.COV2.S vaccination and SARS-CoV-2 variants. Clones were read by immunoSEQ multiplex PCR, and TCRdb kept only the in-frame ones, dropping some. The table has 380,000 or so clones, around 89% seen once; the top ten hold about 5%. The material sequenced was peripheral blood, taken in a trial of Ad26.COV2.S vaccine versus placebo. All receptors come from a person aged 18-65 years who received the Ad26.COV2.S COVID-19 vaccine or a placebo. Both conserved end residues are part of each CDR3. A D gene is named only where the DNA matches it firmly. Where a row states a size, it is once, few, many or the class of an expanded clone; other rows omit it.

cdr3_aa cdr3_nt j_call v_call clone_size d_call
CASSRTDNEKLFF TGTGCCAGCTCACGGACAGATAATGAAAAACTGTTTTTT TRBJ1-4 TRBV18 - -
CASGPVFSYEQYF TGTGCCAGCGGGCCGGTCTTCTCCTACGAGCAGTACTTC TRBJ2-7 TRBV2 - -
CASSVGFNTEAFF TGTGCCAGCAGTGTGGGGTTTAACACTGAAGCTTTCTTT TRBJ1-1 TRBV6-4 - -
CASSPRGPSYEQYF TGTGCCAGCAGCCCCAGGGGTCCCTCCTACGAGCAGTACTTC TRBJ2-7 TRBV7-2 once -
CASSLEYGRRLNTEAFF TGTGCCAGCAGCTTAGAGTATGGCAGGCGATTGAACACTGAAGCTTTCTTT TRBJ1-1 TRBV7-9 - -
CASSPSRDLRSDTQYF TGTGCCAGCAGCCCCTCCCGGGACTTGAGATCAGATACGCAGTATTTT TRBJ2-3 TRBV9 - -
CASSLDGSSYEQYF TGTGCCAGCAGCTTAGATGGGAGCTCCTACGAGCAGTACTTC TRBJ2-7 TRBV11-2 - -
CASRPRGQGYSNQPQHF TGTGCCAGCAGGCCTCGCGGACAGGGATATAGCAATCAGCCCCAGCATTTT TRBJ1-5 TRBV27 - TRBD1
CASSSNGDRGKSGGTYNEQFF TGTGCCAGCAGCTCAAACGGGGACCGGGGAAAAAGCGGGGGGACCTACAATGAGCAGTTCTTC TRBJ2-1 TRBV7-3 once TRBD2
CASSPRAGGLDNEQFF TGTGCCAGCTCACCACGGGCGGGAGGGCTCGACAATGAGCAGTTCTTC TRBJ2-1 TRBV18 - TRBD2
CASSRGGWVTF TGCGCCAGCAGTCGGGGGGGATGGGTGACCTTC TRBJ1-2 TRBV23-1 once -
CASSVAASVQETQYF TGTGCCAGCAGCGTAGCTGCGTCCGTCCAAGAGACCCAGTACTTC TRBJ2-5 TRBV9 - -
CASRRGDEQFF TGTGCCAGCAGAAGGGGGGATGAGCAGTTCTTC TRBJ2-1 TRBV28 - -
CASSPRGIQETQYF TGTGCCAGCTCACCACGAGGTATCCAAGAGACCCAGTACTTC TRBJ2-5 TRBV18 - -
CASGDSGQGYTEAFF TGTGCCAGCGGGGACTCCGGACAGGGTTACACTGAAGCTTTCTTT TRBJ1-1 TRBV6-6 - TRBD1
CASSLGSGNTIYF TGTGCCAGCAGCTTGGGATCAGGAAACACCATATATTTT TRBJ1-3 TRBV7-9 - -
CASSLAGAASYNEQFF TGTGCCAGCAGCTTAGCTGGAGCGGCCTCCTACAATGAGCAGTTCTTC TRBJ2-1 TRBV11-3 - -
CASSRRQGDGYTF TGCGCCAGCAGCCGCAGACAGGGAGATGGCTACACCTTC TRBJ1-2 TRBV4-3 many TRBD1
CASSLQQIAGPRNEQFF TGTGCCAGCAGCCTACAACAAATAGCGGGACCCCGCAATGAGCAGTTCTTC TRBJ2-1 TRBV14 - TRBD2
CASSINRGRLETQYF TGTGCCAGCAGCATAAACAGGGGGCGCTTGGAGACCCAGTACTTC TRBJ2-5 TRBV28 - TRBD1
CASSLVFNTNTGELFF TGTGCCAGCAGCTTAGTTTTTAACACGAACACCGGGGAGCTGTTTTTT TRBJ2-2 TRBV11-2 - -
CASSSGWDFNQPQHF TGTGCCAGCAGTTCCGGTTGGGATTTTAATCAGCCCCAGCATTTT TRBJ1-5 TRBV9 - -
CASSLSNQIRKRDSPLHF TGTGCCAGCAGTTTATCGAACCAAATACGGAAGAGGGATTCACCCCTCCACTTT TRBJ1-6 TRBV27 few -
CASSARDRANYGYTF TGTGCCAGCAGCGCCCGGGACAGAGCTAACTATGGCTACACCTTC TRBJ1-2 TRBV7-8 - TRBD1
CASSIGRGLTEAFF TGTGCCAGTAGTATCGGGAGGGGGCTCACTGAAGCTTTCTTT TRBJ1-1 TRBV19 - TRBD1
CAWTPDRDYGYTF TGTGCCTGGACCCCCGACAGGGACTATGGCTACACCTTC TRBJ1-2 TRBV30 few TRBD1
CASTGDSYEQYF TGTGCCAGTACAGGAGACTCCTACGAGCAGTACTTC TRBJ2-7 TRBV28 - -
CASSPSGRGTDTQYF TGTGCCAGCAGCCCGAGCGGGAGGGGCACAGATACGCAGTATTTT TRBJ2-3 TRBV11-1 - TRBD2
CATGEGVSYEQYF TGTGCCACTGGTGAGGGGGTGAGCTACGAGCAGTACTTC TRBJ2-7 TRBV15 - -
CASKAGTGRTDTQYF TGTGCCAGCAAAGCCGGGACAGGGAGAACAGATACGCAGTATTTT TRBJ2-3 TRBV28 - TRBD1
CASSQAPPFYEQYF TGTGCCAGCAGCCAAGCCCCCCCTTTCTACGAGCAGTACTTC TRBJ2-7 TRBV16 - -
CASSLVQEEQYF TGTGCCAGCAGCTTGGTACAGGAGGAGCAGTACTTC TRBJ2-7 TRBV5-6 - -
CASSEQGRPTPTNEKLFF TGTGCCAGCAGTGAACAGGGACGACCAACCCCAACTAATGAAAAACTGTTTTTT TRBJ1-4 TRBV6-1 - -
CASSTIQGADYGYTF TGTGCCAGCAGCACCATACAGGGGGCTGACTATGGCTACACCTTC TRBJ1-2 TRBV7-9 - TRBD1
CASSWGQGTYEQYF TGTGCCAGCAGCTGGGGACAGGGGACCTACGAGCAGTACTTC TRBJ2-7 TRBV5-8 once TRBD1
CATRSDGTEAFF TGTGCCACCAGATCAGACGGGACTGAAGCTTTCTTT TRBJ1-1 TRBV24-1 - -
CASSYLQNTEAFF TGTGCCAGCAGCTACTTACAGAACACTGAAGCTTTCTTT TRBJ1-1 TRBV5-5 - -
CSVEGLQFTQYF TGCAGCGTTGAAGGCCTGCAGTTCACGCAGTATTTT TRBJ2-3 TRBV29-1 - -
CASSLYTEANTGELFF TGTGCCAGCAGCTTATATACGGAAGCGAACACCGGGGAGCTGTTTTTT TRBJ2-2 TRBV7-9 - -
CASSLLGNDEQFF TGCGCCAGCAGCTTGTTGGGAAACGATGAGCAGTTCTTC TRBJ2-1 TRBV5-1 - -
CASSPGRINSPLHF TGTGCCAGCAGCCCGGGACGGATCAATTCACCCCTCCACTTT TRBJ1-6 TRBV14 once -
CASSLAWGRENTEAFF TGCGCCAGCAGCTTGGCTTGGGGCAGGGAGAACACTGAAGCTTTCTTT TRBJ1-1 TRBV5-1 - -
CASSRGGVNEKLFF TGTGCCAGCAGCCGAGGGGGGGTTAATGAAAAACTGTTTTTT TRBJ1-4 TRBV11-2 - -
CASSLTGGANYGYTF TGTGCCAGCAGCTTAACAGGGGGGGCTAACTATGGCTACACCTTC TRBJ1-2 TRBV11-2 few TRBD1